This TCR beta chain was sequenced for a study of T cell changes during pregnancy in multiple sclerosis. The germline gives CDR1 MNHEY, CDR2 SVGAGI. CDR3 length: 14 amino acids. V was clipped by 6 bases and J by 6 bases, with 17 bases between them. Sequenced by immunoSEQ multiplex PCR; TCRdb stores in-frame clones only, minus some. The table lists roughly 100,000 clones, around nine tenths of them singletons, with roughly 0.93% in the top ten. This sequence originates from a female donor with multiple sclerosis, enrolled in a pregnancy study. Source: peripheral blood, taken after pregnancy. This rearrangement joins TRBV6-5 to TRBJ1-1; tentatively, D is TRBD1 (6 bases). The CDR3 DNA sequence: TGTGCCAGCAGGCCACTAGGGGGACAAGCTGAAGCTTTCTTT. Encoded protein: CASRPLGGQAEAFF.